This TCR beta chain emerged from a study of OX40 agonist ivuxolimab in advanced cancers. Broadly, across the study: Ivuxolimab was an agonistic, fully human IgG2 monoclonal antibody directed against OX40 (CD134), a costimulatory receptor. A male proportion of 82.7% and a mean age of about 60 years, ranging from 23 to 79, were recorded for the dose-escalation cohort. Peripheral TCRbeta sequencing was intended to test whether TCR sequence diversity was altered and clonal T-cell expansion was caused by ivuxolimab. Of the roughly 52 dose-escalation patients, hepatocellular carcinoma was present in approximately 20, melanoma in roughly 15, renal cell carcinoma in 9 and head and neck cancer in 9. Patients were allowed to have had prior anti-PD-1, anti-PD-L1 or anti-CTLA-4 therapy, and approximately 40% of the dose-escalation patients had been treated with checkpoint inhibitors. Partial responses occurred in three dose-escalation patients, of whom one had hepatocellular carcinoma and two had cutaneous melanoma. The monotherapy dose-escalation portion (N ≈ 55 patients) of the phase I ivuxolimab trial is reported in the paper. Intravenous ivuxolimab was administered to patients every 2 weeks at six dose levels: 0.01, 0.1, 0.3, 1.5, 3 and 10 mg/kg. The paper's findings and limits, for the study overall: Low levels of normalized T-cell clonal expansion were also seen in some nonresponding patients. After ivuxolimab, CD8+ T cells had more expanded clones than CD4+ T cells on average. Which antigens the clonally expanded peripheral T cells were specific for was not determined. In partial responders in the 0.1-3.0 mg/kg groups, normalized peripheral clonal expansion was found to be among the lowest, especially among CD8+ T cells. Clonal expansion of both CD4+ and CD8+ blood T cells was observed from baseline to week 6 at doses 0.1 to 3.0 mg/kg.

Via the germline V gene, CDR1 is SGHAT and CDR2 FQNNGV. V loses 5 bases, J loses 0 bases, and the germline ends lie 10 bases apart. The CDR3 measures 15 amino acids from cysteine to phenylalanine. Only the CDR3 DNA is retained, 45 bases long and in frame from the first base. To sequence the TCRbeta CDR3 region, genomic DNA was isolated from the sorted cells. TCRbeta CDR3 regions were sequenced using the immunoSEQ Assay. Held by TCRdb, this immuneACCESS table contains in-frame sequences only and omits some clones. Under half of the omission traces to an unresolved V gene where checked; the cause of the rest is unknown. The sample includes 65,000 to 100,000 clones, with almost 90% observed a single time. The leading ten clones occupy about 0.72% of the sample. The trial excluded patients who had a history of autoimmune disease or who were on systemic immunosuppression. In every dose cohort, peripheral blood was drawn for TCR sequencing at baseline, cycle 4 day 1, and cycle 7 day 1. Samples were obtained from an open-label, multicenter, first-in-human phase I dose-escalation trial of ivuxolimab. Adults with locally advanced or metastatic head and neck squamous cell, hepatocellular, melanoma or renal cell carcinoma were enrolled in the trial. CD4+ and CD8+ T cells were sorted separately from peripheral blood before TCR sequencing.

Notes on this clone: Its antigen remains undetermined. No clone much larger than this one lies a single base away; base qualities are absent.

The sequence links TRBV11-2 to TRBJ2-2; the D region possibly corresponds to TRBD2 (6 bases align). This clonotype was sampled from an adult with an advanced solid tumor such as melanoma, head and neck, liver or kidney cancer. The source was CD4+ or CD8+ T cells sorted from blood, collected in a trial of the OX40 agonist ivuxolimab. The DNA sequence is given as TGTGCCAGCAGCCAGGGAGGTTCGAACACCGGGGAGCTGTTTTTT. Translated, this gives CASSQGGSNTGELFF.